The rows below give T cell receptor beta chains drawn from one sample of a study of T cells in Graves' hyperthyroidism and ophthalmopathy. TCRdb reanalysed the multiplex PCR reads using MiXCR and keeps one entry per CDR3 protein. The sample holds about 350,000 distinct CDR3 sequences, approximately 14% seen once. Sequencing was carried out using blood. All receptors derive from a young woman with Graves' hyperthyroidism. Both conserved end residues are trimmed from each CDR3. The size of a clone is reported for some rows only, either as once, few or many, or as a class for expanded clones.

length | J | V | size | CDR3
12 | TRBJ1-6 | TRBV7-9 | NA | ASSLGQGKSPLH
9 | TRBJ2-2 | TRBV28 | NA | ATTLTGELF
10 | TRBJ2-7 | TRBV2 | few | AGGTGFREQY
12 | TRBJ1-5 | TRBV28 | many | ASSLEEGNQPQH
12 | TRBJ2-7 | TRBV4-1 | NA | ASSLGQAPYEQY
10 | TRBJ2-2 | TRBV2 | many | ASRSETGELF
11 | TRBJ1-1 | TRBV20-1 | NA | SVRPGGDTEAF
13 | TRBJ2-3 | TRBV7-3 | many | ASSPAGGRTDTQY
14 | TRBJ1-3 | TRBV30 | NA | AWSVRGPTAGNTIY
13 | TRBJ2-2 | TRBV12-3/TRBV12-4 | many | ASSFSGRSTGELF
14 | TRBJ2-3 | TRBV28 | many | ASSASQVRGTDTQY
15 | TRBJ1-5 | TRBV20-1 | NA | SASPRRRGNSNQPQH
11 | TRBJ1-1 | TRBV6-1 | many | ASSIRQGDEAF
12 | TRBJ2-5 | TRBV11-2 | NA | ASSSSDGTGTLN
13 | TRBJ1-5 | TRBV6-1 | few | ASGGQGGKGQPQH
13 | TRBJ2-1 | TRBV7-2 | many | ASSPRTSGRNEQF
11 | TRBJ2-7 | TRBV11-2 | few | ASSFYGSYEQY
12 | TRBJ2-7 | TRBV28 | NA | ASSFLDRGIEQY
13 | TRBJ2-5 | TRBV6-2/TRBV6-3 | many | ASSIKSGRRETQY
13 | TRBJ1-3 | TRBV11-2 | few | ASSLHQGSGNTIY
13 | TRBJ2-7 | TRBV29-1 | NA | SGGVYQGNTYEQY
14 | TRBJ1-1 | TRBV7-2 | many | ASGNNRLPGQSEAF
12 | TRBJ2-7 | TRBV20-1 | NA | SAPRQGSYYEQY
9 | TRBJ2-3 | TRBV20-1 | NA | SAHRADTQY
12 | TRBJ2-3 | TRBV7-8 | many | ASSPWGNTDTQY
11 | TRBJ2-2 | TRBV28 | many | ASFGPNTGELF
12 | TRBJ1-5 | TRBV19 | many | ASSLTGAGQPQH
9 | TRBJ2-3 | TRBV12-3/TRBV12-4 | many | ASKRGDTQY
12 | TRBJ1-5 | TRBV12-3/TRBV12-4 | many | ASSTNLLNQPQH
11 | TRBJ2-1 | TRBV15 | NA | AGSLARGNEQF
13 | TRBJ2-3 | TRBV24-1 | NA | ATGDPLAGIDTQY
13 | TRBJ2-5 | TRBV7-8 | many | ASSLYRTSTETQY
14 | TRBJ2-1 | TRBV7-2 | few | ASSLAPWRAENEQF
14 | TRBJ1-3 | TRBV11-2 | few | ASSFLGAFQGNTIY
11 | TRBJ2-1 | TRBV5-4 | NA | ASSLLNNNEQF
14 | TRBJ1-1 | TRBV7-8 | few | ASRSLPGTGPTEAF
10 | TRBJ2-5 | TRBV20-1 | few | SASLGGETQY
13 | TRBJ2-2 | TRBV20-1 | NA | SARESGNIAGELF
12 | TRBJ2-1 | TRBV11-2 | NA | ASSLSSGHNEQF
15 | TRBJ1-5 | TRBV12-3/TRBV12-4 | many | ASSLVGGQPPNQPQH
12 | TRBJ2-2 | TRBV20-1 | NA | SASRGPKTGELF